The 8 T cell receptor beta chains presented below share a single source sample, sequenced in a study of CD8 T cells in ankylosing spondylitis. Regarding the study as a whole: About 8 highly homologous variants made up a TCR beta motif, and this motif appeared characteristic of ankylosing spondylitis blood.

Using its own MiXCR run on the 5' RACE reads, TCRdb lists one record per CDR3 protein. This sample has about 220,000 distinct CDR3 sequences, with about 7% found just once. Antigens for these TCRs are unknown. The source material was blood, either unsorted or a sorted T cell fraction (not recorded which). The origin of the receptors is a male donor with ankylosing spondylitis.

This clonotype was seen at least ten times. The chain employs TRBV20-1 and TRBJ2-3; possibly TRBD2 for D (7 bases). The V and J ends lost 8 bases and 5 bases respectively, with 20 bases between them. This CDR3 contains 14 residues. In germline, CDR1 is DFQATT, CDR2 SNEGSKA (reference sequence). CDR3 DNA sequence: TGCAGTCAAGGGGGGGCGAGGGATATAGATACGCAGTATTTT. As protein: CSQGGARDIDTQYF.

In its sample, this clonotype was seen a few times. CDR3 in amino acids: CASSLDQGGGDNINQPQHF. The CDR3 coding sequence is TGTGCCAGCAGCTTAGACCAGGGTGGTGGCGATAACATAAATCAGCCCCAGCATTTT. This sequence joins TRBV11-1 and TRBJ1-5; D might be TRBD1 (5 bases). Germline CDR1 reads SGHAT; CDR2 reads FQDESV (reference sequence). CDR3 length: 19 amino acids. V dropped 1 base and J dropped 4 bases, with 23 bases sitting between them.

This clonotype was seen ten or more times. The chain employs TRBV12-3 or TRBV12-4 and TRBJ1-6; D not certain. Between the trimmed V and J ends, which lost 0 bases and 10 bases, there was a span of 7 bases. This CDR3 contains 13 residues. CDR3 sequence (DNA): TGTGCCAGCAGTTTAGCGCGGAGATCACCCCTCCACTTT. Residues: CASSLARRSPLHF.

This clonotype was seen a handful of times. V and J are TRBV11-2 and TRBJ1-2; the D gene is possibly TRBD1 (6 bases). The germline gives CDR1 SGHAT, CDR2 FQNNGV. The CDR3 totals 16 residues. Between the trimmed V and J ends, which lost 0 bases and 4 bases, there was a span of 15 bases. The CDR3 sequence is CASSLDVGGSGYGYTF. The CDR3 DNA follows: TGTGCCAGCAGCTTAGACGTTGGGGGCTCTGGCTATGGCTACACCTTC.

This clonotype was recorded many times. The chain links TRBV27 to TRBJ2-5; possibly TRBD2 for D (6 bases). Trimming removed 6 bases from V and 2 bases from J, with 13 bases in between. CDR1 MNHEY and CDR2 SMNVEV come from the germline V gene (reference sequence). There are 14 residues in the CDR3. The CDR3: CASRGGTVQETQYF. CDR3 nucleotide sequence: TGTGCCAGCAGGGGCGGGACGGTACAAGAGACCCAGTACTTC.

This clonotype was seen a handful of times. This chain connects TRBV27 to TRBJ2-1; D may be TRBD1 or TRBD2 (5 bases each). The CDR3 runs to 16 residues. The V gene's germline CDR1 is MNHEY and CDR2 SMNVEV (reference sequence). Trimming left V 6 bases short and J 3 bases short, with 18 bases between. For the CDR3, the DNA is TGTGCCAGCAGCGCTTATGGGGGAGTTGACTACAATGAGCAGTTCTTC. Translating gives CASSAYGGVDYNEQFF.

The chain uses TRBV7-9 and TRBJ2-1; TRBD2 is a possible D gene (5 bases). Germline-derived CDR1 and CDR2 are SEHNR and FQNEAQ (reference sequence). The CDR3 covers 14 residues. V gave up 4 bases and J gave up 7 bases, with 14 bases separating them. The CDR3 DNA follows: TGTGCCAGCAGCTCGCCCTTACTAGTAAATGAGCAGTTCTTC. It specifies CASSSPLLVNEQFF.

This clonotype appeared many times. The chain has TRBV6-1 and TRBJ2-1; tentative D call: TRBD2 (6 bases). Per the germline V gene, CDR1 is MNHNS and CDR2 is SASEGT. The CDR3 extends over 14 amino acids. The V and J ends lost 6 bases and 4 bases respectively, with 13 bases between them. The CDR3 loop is CASRATGDYNEQFF. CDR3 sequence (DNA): TGTGCCAGCAGGGCGACGGGGGATTACAATGAGCAGTTCTTC.